These 2 T cell receptor beta chains were all obtained from the same sample, sequenced in a study of PD-1 blockade in classical Hodgkin lymphoma. Here immunoSEQ multiplex PCR was the method, and the copy in TCRdb shows in-frame clones only, minus some. Of about 100,000 clones listed, 75% to 90% are singletons. Each patient relapsed following autologous stem cell transplantation, and prior brentuximab vedotin exposure differed. The input for sequencing was peripheral blood mononuclear cells (PBMCs), taken before the second cycle of nivolumab. The origin of the receptors is a human donor with classical Hodgkin lymphoma.

The genes are TRBV28 and TRBJ2-5; D perhaps matches TRBD1 (6 bases). With 5 bases removed from V and 5 bases from J, the gap between germline ends came to 15 bases. CDR1 and CDR2 from the germline V gene are MDHEN and SYDVKM. The length of the CDR3 is 14 residues. This chain's CDR3 is CASSPPGTRETQYF. The CDR3 nucleotides are TGTGCCAGCAGTCCCCCCGGGACACGGGAGACCCAGTACTTC.

This sequence joins TRBV30 and TRBJ1-1; D is unresolved. Germline-derived CDR1 and CDR2 are GTSNPN and SVGIG (reference sequence). CDR3 length: 13 residues. Trimming took off 0 bases at V and 1 base at J, with 6 bases between the two ends. The CDR3 nucleotides are TGTGCCTGGAGTGTTATGCCGAACACTGAAGCTTTCTTT. As protein: CAWSVMPNTEAFF.